This TCR beta chain was found in a study of OX40 agonist ivuxolimab in advanced cancers. This clone was seen a handful of times. The length of the CDR3 is 13 residues. The V and J ends lost 11 bases and 2 bases, in that order; junction bases with no gene match: 4. Germline CDR1 is KGHSH and CDR2 is LQKENI. Only in-frame clones appear in the TCRdb table, and some are missing; sequencing was by immunoSEQ multiplex PCR. The data contain roughly 100,000 clones, about 86% of them singletons. This sequence was found in an adult with an advanced solid tumor such as melanoma, head and neck, liver or kidney cancer. The gene calls are TRBV18 and TRBJ2-5; 11 bases are a match to TRBD2. The starting material was CD4+ or CD8+ T cells sorted from blood, obtained in a trial of the OX40 agonist ivuxolimab. The CDR3 DNA reads as TGTGCCGTCCGACTAGCGGGACAAGAGACCCAGTACTTC. Translated: CAVRLAGQETQYF.